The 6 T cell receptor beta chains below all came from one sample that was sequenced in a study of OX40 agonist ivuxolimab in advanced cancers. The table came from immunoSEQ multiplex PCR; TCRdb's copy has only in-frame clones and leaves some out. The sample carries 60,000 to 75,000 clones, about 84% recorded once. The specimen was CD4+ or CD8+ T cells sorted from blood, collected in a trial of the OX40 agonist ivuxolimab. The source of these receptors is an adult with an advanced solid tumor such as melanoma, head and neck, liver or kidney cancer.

The CDR3 coding sequence is TGTGCCAGCAGCCCTACCGGGACGTCGGGCGACACTGAAGCTTTCTTT. Translating it yields CASSPTGTSGDTEAFF. The chain recombines TRBV7-3 with TRBJ1-1; tentative D call: TRBD1 (5 bases). Germline CDR1 and CDR2: SGHTA and FQGTGA. The length of the CDR3 is 16 residues. The V end was cut by 5 bases, the J end by 3 bases, with 19 bases between.

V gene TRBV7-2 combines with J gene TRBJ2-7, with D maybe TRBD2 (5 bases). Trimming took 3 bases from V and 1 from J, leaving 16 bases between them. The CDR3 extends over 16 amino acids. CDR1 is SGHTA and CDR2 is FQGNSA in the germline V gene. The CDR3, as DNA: TGTGCCAGCAGCTTCCACCGGGATACATTTTCCTACGAGCAGTACTTC. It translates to CASSFHRDTFSYEQYF.

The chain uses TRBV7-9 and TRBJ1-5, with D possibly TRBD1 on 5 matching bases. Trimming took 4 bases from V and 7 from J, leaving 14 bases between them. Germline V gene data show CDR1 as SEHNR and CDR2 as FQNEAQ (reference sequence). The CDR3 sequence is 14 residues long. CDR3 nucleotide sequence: TGTGCCAGCAGCTCGGACGGATGGGACCAGCCCCAGCATTTT. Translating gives CASSSDGWDQPQHF.

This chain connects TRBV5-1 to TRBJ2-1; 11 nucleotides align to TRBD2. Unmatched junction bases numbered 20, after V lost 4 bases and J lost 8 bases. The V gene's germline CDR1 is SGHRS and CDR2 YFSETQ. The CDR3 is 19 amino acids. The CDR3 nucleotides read TGCGCCAGCAGCACCCCGGCTAAGGAACTAGCGGGGGCTCGAGATGAGCAGTTCTTC. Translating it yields CASSTPAKELAGARDEQFF.

This CDR3 is CASSTRQGWSRNQPQHF. The CDR3 nucleotides are TGTGCCAGTAGTACACGACAGGGATGGTCACGTAATCAGCCCCAGCATTTT. The genes are TRBV19 and TRBJ1-5; 7 positions match TRBD1. The germline gives CDR1 LNHDA, CDR2 SQIVND (reference sequence). The length of the CDR3 is 17 residues. The V segment lost 4 bases and the J segment 4 bases; nucleotides outside the gene matches: 13.

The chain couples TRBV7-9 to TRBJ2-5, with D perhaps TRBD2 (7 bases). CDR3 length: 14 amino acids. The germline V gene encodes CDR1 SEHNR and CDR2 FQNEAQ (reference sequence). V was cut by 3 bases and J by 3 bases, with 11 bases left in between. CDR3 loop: CASSLAGAKETQYF. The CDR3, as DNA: TGTGCCAGCAGCTTGGCGGGGGCGAAAGAGACCCAGTACTTC.